The 27 T cell receptor beta chains reported below all come from one sample, sequenced in a study of blood T cell repertoires in COVID-19. Using immunoSEQ multiplex PCR, the repertoire was profiled, and TCRdb retains in-frame clones only, with some absent. The sample has under 300,000 clones, about nine tenths seen once; the top ten hold around 7.8%. The sample taken for sequencing was peripheral blood. These receptors were collected from a man between 60 and 75 years old who had recovered from COVID-19.

This clone was counted many times. The chain employs TRBV4-2 and TRBJ2-7; D is ambiguous. This CDR3 has 16 amino acids. Between the trimmed V and J ends, which lost 4 bases and 2 bases, there was a span of 18 bases. Germline assignment: CDR1 LGHNA and CDR2 YNFKEQ. CDR3 region: CASSPSPRPGAYEQYF. CDR3 DNA: TGTGCCAGCAGCCCATCCCCGCGGCCCGGAGCCTACGAGCAGTACTTC.

This clone has only one observation. The gene calls are TRBV7-2 and TRBJ1-6; 8 bases agree with TRBD1. The germline CDR1 and CDR2 sequences are SGHTA and FQGNSA. The CDR3 extends over 14 amino acids. V shed 3 bases and J 9 bases; nucleotides not matched to a gene: 4. The CDR3 protein is CASSFGQGLSPLHF. The CDR3 DNA is TGTGCCAGCAGCTTTGGACAGGGTCTTTCACCCCTCCACTTT.

The J gene is TRBJ2-5, the V gene TRBV6-1, with TRBD1 as a possible D gene (6 bases). With 3 bases removed from V and 5 bases from J, the gap between germline ends came to 10 bases. CDR3 length equals 13 residues. Germline V gene lookup returns CDR1 MNHNS and CDR2 SASEGT. Written as DNA, the CDR3 is TGTGCCAGCAGTGACCGGGACACGGAGACCCAGTACTTC. It encodes CASSDRDTETQYF.

The chain links TRBV27 to TRBJ2-5; weak D call: TRBD2 (5 bases). Germline loops: CDR1 MNHEY, CDR2 SMNVEV (reference sequence). The CDR3 is 15 residues long. V was pared by 3 bases and J by 4 bases, with 15 bases between. CDR3 protein: CASSFSGSSGETQYF. DNA for the CDR3: TGTGCCAGCAGTTTCTCCGGGTCCAGCGGAGAGACCCAGTACTTC.

The rearrangement joins TRBV28 to TRBJ2-7, with D tentatively TRBD1 (6 bases). Germline V gene sequence: CDR1 MDHEN, CDR2 SYDVKM. The CDR3 covers 15 residues. V was clipped by 5 bases and J by 3 bases, with 17 bases between them. The CDR3 DNA reads as TGTGCCAGCAGTCTCGAGGGACAAGGGTTCTACGAGCAGTACTTC. Translated, it gives CASSLEGQGFYEQYF.

This chain links TRBV15 with TRBJ1-6; TRBD1 matches at 10 bases. The germline CDR1 and CDR2 sequences are LNHNV and YYDKDF (reference sequence). The CDR3 length is 18 residues. V dropped 1 base and J dropped 1; count of bases not matched to a gene: 4. CDR3: CATSRVPGQGSYNSPLHF. In DNA form, the CDR3 reads TGTGCCACCAGCAGAGTTCCGGGACAGGGGTCCTATAATTCACCCCTCCACTTT.

The rearrangement links TRBV19 to TRBJ2-6; a possible D gene is TRBD2 (6 bases). From germline, CDR1 is LNHDA and CDR2 SQIVND (reference sequence). The CDR3 is made up of 17 amino acids. The V end lost 3 bases, the J end lost 1 base, and 13 bases lay between the germline ends. Written as DNA, the CDR3 is TGTGCCAGTAGTATCCGGGGGACCGCATCTGGGGCCAACGTCCTGACTTTC. This translates into CASSIRGTASGANVLTF.

The rearrangement links TRBV4-1 to TRBJ1-1, with a tentative D call TRBD1 (5 bases). Deletions cut 4 bases from V and 3 bases from J, with 15 bases between. The CDR3 is 15 residues long. Per the germline V gene, CDR1 is MGHRA and CDR2 is YSYEKL. The CDR3, as DNA: TGCGCCAGCAGCCCTCTCCCGACCAGGGACACTGAAGCTTTCTTT. The encoded protein is CASSPLPTRDTEAFF.

The chain carries TRBV3-1 (or the pseudogene TRBV3-2) and TRBJ1-6; 8 positions match TRBD1. Trimming at V came to 1 base and at J to 9 bases, leaving 5 bases not matched to a gene. The CDR3 runs 15 residues. Germline assignment: CDR1 LGHDT and CDR2 YNNKEL (reference sequence). The CDR3 loop reads CASSQGTGYGSPLHF. The CDR3 coding sequence is TGTGCCAGCAGCCAAGGGACAGGGTATGGTTCACCCCTCCACTTT.

V is TRBV3-1 (or the pseudogene TRBV3-2) and J is TRBJ2-7, with 15 positions matching TRBD2. Germline loops: CDR1 LGHDT, CDR2 YNNKEL (reference sequence). The trim removed 5 bases at V and 4 bases at J, leaving 3 bases unmatched. This CDR3 has 15 amino acids. CDR3 sequence reads: CASSRTSGGAYEQYV. CDR3 coding DNA: TGTGCCAGCAGCAGGACTAGCGGGGGGGCGTACGAGCAGTACGTC.

This clone was observed a few times. The J gene is TRBJ2-2, the V gene TRBV10-1; D gene uncertain. The CDR3 runs 13 residues. Germline CDR1 is WNHNN and CDR2 is SYGVQD (reference sequence). Trimming took 4 bases from V and 4 from J, leaving 7 bases between them. CDR3 sequence (DNA): TGCGCCAGCAGTGCAGACATCACCGGGGAGCTGTTTTTT. Its translation: CASSADITGELFF.

The chain recombines TRBV6-5 with TRBJ1-3; D is perhaps TRBD1 (5 bases). Germline V lookup: CDR1 MNHEY, CDR2 SVGAGI. Trimming left V 6 bases short and J 4 bases short, with 13 bases between. The CDR3 length is 14 residues. The CDR3 loop reads CASSRLGEGNTIYF. Here the CDR3 DNA reads TGTGCCAGCAGCCGACTAGGGGAGGGAAACACCATATATTTT.

This chain joins TRBV7-9 and TRBJ1-5, with a possible D match to TRBD1 (5 bases). Between the trimmed V and J ends, which lost 5 bases and 5 bases, there was a span of 22 bases. The CDR3 is made up of 17 amino acids. Germline loops: CDR1 SEHNR, CDR2 FQNEAQ (reference sequence). CDR3 protein: CASSPDGGTNFHQPQHF. DNA for the CDR3: TGTGCCAGCAGCCCGGACGGGGGGACGAATTTTCATCAGCCCCAGCATTTT.

This clone showed up just once. The rearrangement links TRBV7-2 to TRBJ1-1, with 8 positions matching TRBD1. V lost 5 bases to trimming and J lost 4 bases; unmatched junction nucleotides: 12. The CDR3 spans 16 residues. CDR1 SGHTA and CDR2 FQGNSA come from the germline V gene. Written as DNA, the CDR3 is TGTGCCAGCAGCCAAACCGGCTACAGGGGGGGCACTGAAGCTTTCTTT. Residues: CASSQTGYRGGTEAFF.

The chain recombines TRBV7-9 with TRBJ2-2; 9 bases agree with TRBD1. Germline V gives CDR1 SEHNR, CDR2 FQNEAQ (reference sequence). V was clipped by 2 bases and J by 7 bases; unmatched bases: 11. The CDR3 length is 17 residues. The CDR3 DNA follows: TGTGCCAGCAGCTTAAAGGGACAGGGAGCTCGGAGCGGGGAGCTGTTTTTT. Its protein product is CASSLKGQGARSGELFF.

The chain couples TRBV4-1 to TRBJ2-7, with D possibly TRBD2 on 6 matching bases. Germline V gives CDR1 MGHRA, CDR2 YSYEKL. The CDR3 totals 16 residues. The V and J ends lost 0 bases and 0 bases respectively, with 12 bases between them. Here the CDR3 reads CASSQDNGGTSYEQYF. DNA of the CDR3: TGCGCCAGCAGCCAAGATAACGGGGGAACCTCCTACGAGCAGTACTTC.

V gene TRBV5-1 combines with J gene TRBJ2-1, with 8 bases identical to TRBD2. The germline gives CDR1 SGHRS, CDR2 YFSETQ. V shed 1 base, J shed 5 bases, and the junction held 5 bases outside the gene matches. The CDR3 is 15 residues long. The CDR3 reads CASSLLAGSNNEQFF. CDR3 nucleotides: TGCGCCAGCAGCTTGTTAGCGGGGAGTAACAATGAGCAGTTCTTC.

The chain employs TRBV7-9 and TRBJ1-3; D might be TRBD1 (5 bases). CDR3 length equals 14 residues. V was cut by 3 bases and J by 1 base, with 7 bases left in between. Germline assignment: CDR1 SEHNR and CDR2 FQNEAQ (reference sequence). CDR3 sequence: CASSLTASGNTIYF. CDR3 nucleotide sequence: TGTGCCAGCAGCTTGACAGCATCTGGAAACACCATATATTTT.

V usage is TRBV9 and J usage is TRBJ1-5; no reliable D call. Trimming removed 3 bases at V and 0 bases at J, with 10 bases between. The CDR3 is 15 amino acids. Germline V gene lookup returns CDR1 SGDLS and CDR2 YYNGEE. In DNA, the CDR3 is TGTGCCAGCAGCGCTTCCAGTTATAGCAATCAGCCCCAGCATTTT. Translating it yields CASSASSYSNQPQHF.

The chain is built from TRBV3-1 (or the pseudogene TRBV3-2) and TRBJ2-7; tentative D call: TRBD1 (6 bases). Per germline, CDR1 LGHDT and CDR2 YNNKEL (reference sequence). V shed 3 bases and J shed 0 bases, with 15 bases lying between them. The CDR3 consists of 16 residues. CDR3 sequence (DNA): TGTGCCAGCAGCCAGTCCGGGCAGGGGAGCTCCTACGAGCAGTACGTC. Translated: CASSQSGQGSSYEQYV.

The rearrangement uses TRBV5-5 and TRBJ2-7, with 8 bases aligning to TRBD1. The CDR3 extends over 15 amino acids. Germline V CDR1 and CDR2: SGHKS, YYEKEE (reference sequence). V lost 0 bases to trimming and J lost 3 bases; unmatched junction nucleotides: 5. The CDR3 DNA reads as TGTGCCAGCAGCTTGGCCAGTGGGACAGGCTACGAGCAGTACGTC. It codes for CASSLASGTGYEQYV.

This clone was counted between two and nine times. The chain uses TRBV18 and TRBJ1-5, with 10 bases lining up with TRBD1. V gave up 3 bases and J gave up 2 bases; unmatched junction bases: 10. From germline, CDR1 is KGHSH and CDR2 LQKENI. This CDR3 is built from 18 residues. This CDR3 reads CASSPEGQGSMGNQPQHF. Written as DNA, the CDR3 is TGTGCCAGCTCACCGGAGGGACAGGGGTCTATGGGCAATCAGCCCCAGCATTTT.

This clone showed up just once. V and J are TRBV5-1 and TRBJ1-4, with 9 bases that match TRBD1. The trim removed 5 bases at V and 8 bases at J, leaving 10 bases unmatched. The CDR3 length is 15 residues. CDR1 is SGHRS, CDR2 YFSETQ, per germline. CDR3 residues: CASRPPGTGREKLFF. The CDR3 bases are TGCGCCAGCAGACCTCCCGGGACAGGGAGAGAAAAACTGTTTTTT.

V gene TRBV11-3 combines with J gene TRBJ1-6; no clear D. Trimming pared 3 bases from V and 13 bases from J, leaving 13 bases between. Looked up from germline, CDR1 is SGHNT and CDR2 is YENEEA. This CDR3 is 13 amino acids long. In DNA form, the CDR3 reads TGTGCCAGCAGCTTGTCGCGGGGTGCGCCCCTCCACTTT. This translates into CASSLSRGAPLHF.

The J gene is TRBJ1-2, the V gene TRBV20-1, with D hard to call. The germline V and J ends were trimmed by 5 bases and 4 bases, with 8 bases remaining between them. The CDR3 length is 11 residues. The germline CDR1 and CDR2 sequences are DFQATT and SNEGSKA (reference sequence). CDR3 nucleotides: TGCAGTGCTCAGGAGGGCTATGGCTACACCTTC. Translation gives CSAQEGYGYTF.

This sequence joins TRBV6-5 and TRBJ1-2, with no clear D. CDR1 is MNHEY and CDR2 is SVGAGI in the germline V gene. The CDR3 sequence is 12 residues long. With 8 bases removed from V and 0 bases from J, the gap between germline ends came to 7 bases. CDR3 DNA sequence: TGTGCCAGCGGGCAGTCTAACTATGGCTACACCTTC. Residues: CASGQSNYGYTF.

This clone was counted a few times. The V call is TRBV6-5, the J call TRBJ2-7; D gene unclear. With 6 bases removed from V and 0 bases from J, the gap between germline ends came to 6 bases. The V gene's germline CDR1 is MNHEY and CDR2 SVGAGI. The CDR3 length is 12 residues. The CDR3 loop is CASRESSYEQYF. The CDR3 DNA follows: TGTGCCAGCAGGGAGAGCTCCTACGAGCAGTACTTC.